These 13 T cell receptor beta chains were sequenced from one sample in a study of cytomegalovirus exposure and HLA in healthy donors. The PCR made use of 60 Vbeta and 13 Jbeta primers. The data were produced by immunoSEQ multiplex PCR, yet TCRdb's version contains in-frame clones alone and is incomplete. The sample holds under 150,000 clones; roughly 80% are singletons and the top ten take 1.5%. The sequencing sample was made of PBMCs. The receptor set was obtained from a man aged 35 to 55 in good health and CMV-seronegative.

This chain uses TRBV7-9 with TRBJ1-3; D might be TRBD1 (6 bases). The CDR3 covers 14 residues. The V and J ends lost 4 bases and 2 bases respectively, with 9 bases between them. Germline V gene sequence: CDR1 SEHNR, CDR2 FQNEAQ (reference sequence). CDR3 coding DNA: TGTGCCAGCAGCTCCGCAGGGGCTGGAAACACCATATATTTT. Its translation: CASSSAGAGNTIYF.

As concerns this clone: Compared with germline, one end of the junction differs, possibly owing to a read error. This chain links TRBV19 with TRBJ1-2; the match to TRBD1 covers 8 bases. The CDR3 has 13 residues. Germline lookup yields CDR1 LNHDA and CDR2 SQIVND (reference sequence). The CDR3 DNA reads as TGTGCCAGTAGTATAGCCCCCGGACAGGGAAAACTCTTC. As protein: CASSIAPGQGKLF.

The rearrangement uses TRBV7-6 and TRBJ1-3; tentatively, D is TRBD1 (5 bases). This CDR3 has 13 amino acids. CDR1 SGHVS and CDR2 FNYEAQ come from the germline V gene. V shed 6 bases and J shed 8 bases, with 14 bases lying between them. The CDR3: CASSSGPGDTIYF. The CDR3 DNA follows: TGTGCCAGCAGTTCGGGACCGGGAGACACCATATATTTT. Combining the CDR3 with reference TRBV7-6 and TRBJ1-3 gives the whole variable domain GAGVSQSPRYKVTKRGQDVALRCDPISGHVSLYWYRQALGQGPEFLTYFNYEAQQDKSGLPNDRFSAERPEGSISTLTIQRTEQRDSAMYRCASSSGPGDTIYFGEGSWLTVV.

The CDR3 DNA sequence: TGTGCCAGCTCTACGGGACAGCTATCTGGAAACACCATATATTTT. Protein: CASSTGQLSGNTIYF. This chain links TRBV18 with TRBJ1-3, with TRBD1 identical over 7 bases. Germline V gene sequence: CDR1 KGHSH, CDR2 LQKENI. This CDR3 spans 15 amino acids. V dropped 6 bases and J dropped 1; count of bases not matched to a gene: 6.

The rearrangement uses TRBV28 and TRBJ2-7; a weak D match, TRBD1 (6 bases). V was shortened by 7 bases and J by 2 bases, with 12 bases between the two germline ends. Germline CDR1 and CDR2: MDHEN and SYDVKM. This CDR3 comprises 13 residues. CDR3 residues: CASTSGTTYEQYF. CDR3 coding DNA: TGTGCCAGCACCTCGGGGACAACCTACGAGCAGTACTTC.

The chain couples TRBV4-1 to TRBJ1-5, with unresolved D. Germline CDR1 MGHRA, CDR2 YSYEKL. Trimming stripped 6 bases from V and 0 bases from J, with 9 bases between. This CDR3 is built from 14 residues. CDR3 in DNA: TGCGCCAGCAGTGAAGCATATAGCAATCAGCCCCAGCATTTT. The encoded protein is CASSEAYSNQPQHF.

This rearrangement joins TRBV27 to TRBJ1-1; possibly TRBD1 for D (6 bases). The CDR3 contains 17 residues. Between the trimmed V and J ends, which lost 3 bases and 5 bases, there was a span of 22 bases. The germline CDR1 and CDR2 sequences are MNHEY and SMNVEV (reference sequence). In DNA form, the CDR3 reads TGTGCCAGCAGTTTGCGCAGGGTTTGGGGTGGGACAACTGAAGCTTTCTTT. It translates to CASSLRRVWGGTTEAFF.

The chain joins TRBV4-1 to TRBJ1-5; a possible D gene is TRBD1 (6 bases). Germline V gene lookup returns CDR1 MGHRA and CDR2 YSYEKL. This CDR3 region has 21 residues. V was trimmed by 4 bases and J by 2 bases, leaving 30 bases between them. This CDR3 reads CASSRPASGGAVPFGNQPQHF. Written as DNA, the CDR3 is TGCGCCAGCAGCCGTCCCGCGTCGGGGGGGGCCGTCCCTTTTGGCAATCAGCCCCAGCATTTT.

V gene TRBV4-2 combines with J gene TRBJ2-7; D might be TRBD1 (5 bases). Germline loops: CDR1 LGHNA, CDR2 YNFKEQ. This CDR3 contains 16 residues. Trimming removed 0 bases from V and 4 bases from J, with 16 bases in between. The DNA for the CDR3 is TGTGCCAGCAGCCAAGATGATAGGGGTCTAAGGTACGAGCAGTACTTC. Translation: CASSQDDRGLRYEQYF.

V usage is TRBV7-2 and J usage is TRBJ2-2, with TRBD2 as a possible D gene (6 bases). This CDR3 has 14 residues. V lost 4 bases to trimming and J lost 4 bases, with 10 bases between them. Germline V gene sequence: CDR1 SGHTA, CDR2 FQGNSA. CDR3 bases: TGTGCCAGCAGCTCGGCGGGGATCACCGGGGAGCTGTTTTTT. Translating gives CASSSAGITGELFF.

The chain has TRBV19 and TRBJ2-2; 7 nucleotides align to TRBD2. The V gene's germline CDR1 is LNHDA and CDR2 SQIVND (reference sequence). The trim removed 6 bases at V and 3 bases at J, leaving 4 bases unmatched. This CDR3 has 14 amino acids. The CDR3, as DNA: TGTGCCAGTAGCCTAGCGGTTCACACCGGGGAGCTGTTTTTT. This sequence encodes CASSLAVHTGELFF.

The rearrangement links TRBV7-9 to TRBJ1-4; TRBD1 aligns across 12 bases. V gave up 5 bases and J gave up 3 bases; unmatched junction bases: 10. CDR3 length: 18 amino acids. Germline CDR1 and CDR2: SEHNR and FQNEAQ (reference sequence). The CDR3 spells CASSGDRGRGSANEKLFF. CDR3 coding DNA: TGTGCCAGCAGCGGGGACAGGGGGCGCGGGTCTGCTAATGAAAAACTGTTTTTT.

This chain links TRBV28 with TRBJ1-1; tentatively, D is TRBD1 (6 bases). The V gene lost 3 bases and the J gene lost 7 bases, with 12 bases spanning the gap. This CDR3 region has 13 residues. Germline V gene sequence: CDR1 MDHEN, CDR2 SYDVKM. CDR3 loop: CASSLRSRGEAFF. CDR3 sequence (DNA): TGTGCCAGCAGTTTGCGCTCCAGGGGTGAAGCTTTCTTT.